One T cell receptor beta chain is described in this entry. The antigen remains undetermined. CDR3 size: 15 residues. CDR1 and CDR2 from the germline V gene are SGHNT and YENEEA. Trimming shortened V by 1 base and J by 4 bases, and 13 bases separated the two germline ends. The data are from a study of OX40 agonist ivuxolimab in advanced cancers. Turning to the study itself: Six ivuxolimab dose levels, 0.01 to 10 mg/kg, were given intravenously every 2 weeks. Findings of the study overall: Among T cells, CD8+ cells averaged more expanded clones than CD4+ cells. Patients who responded partially at 0.1-3.0 mg/kg showed clonal expansion ranking among the lowest.

The repertoire was sequenced with immunoSEQ multiplex PCR; TCRdb's copy has only in-frame clones and lacks some. The data show roughly 15,000 clones, roughly four fifths seen once. The source is an adult with an advanced solid tumor such as melanoma, head and neck, liver or kidney cancer. Sequences were derived from CD4+ or CD8+ T cells sorted from blood, sampled in a trial of the OX40 agonist ivuxolimab. V gene TRBV11-3 combines with J gene TRBJ2-5; D possibly matches TRBD1 or TRBD2 (5 bases each). The CDR3 loop reads CASSLGLGRGETQYF. The DNA of the CDR3 is TGTGCCAGCAGCTTAGGTTTGGGACGCGGAGAGACCCAGTACTTC.